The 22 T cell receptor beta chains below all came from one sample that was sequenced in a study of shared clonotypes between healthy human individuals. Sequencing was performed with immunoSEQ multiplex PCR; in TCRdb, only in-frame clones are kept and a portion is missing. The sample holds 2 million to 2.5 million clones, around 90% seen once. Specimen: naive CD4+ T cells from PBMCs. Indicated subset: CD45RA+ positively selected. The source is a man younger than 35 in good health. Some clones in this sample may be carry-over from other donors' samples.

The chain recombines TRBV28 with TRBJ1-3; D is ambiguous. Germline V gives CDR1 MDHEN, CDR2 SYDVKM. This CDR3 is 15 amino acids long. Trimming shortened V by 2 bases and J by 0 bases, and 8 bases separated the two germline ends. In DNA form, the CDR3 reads TGTGCCAGCAGTTTAGGGCGGATCTCTGGAAACACCATATATTTT. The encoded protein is CASSLGRISGNTIYF.

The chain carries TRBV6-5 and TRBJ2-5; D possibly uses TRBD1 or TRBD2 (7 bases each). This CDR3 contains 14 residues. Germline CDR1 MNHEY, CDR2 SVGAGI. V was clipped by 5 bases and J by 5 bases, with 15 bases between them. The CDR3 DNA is TGTGCCAGCAGTCTCGGCAGGGGGGGGGAGACCCAGTACTTC. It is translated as CASSLGRGGETQYF.

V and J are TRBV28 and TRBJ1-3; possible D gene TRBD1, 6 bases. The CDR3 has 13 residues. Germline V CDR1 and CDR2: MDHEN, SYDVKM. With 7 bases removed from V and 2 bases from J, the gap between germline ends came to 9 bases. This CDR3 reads CASTRGPGNTIYF. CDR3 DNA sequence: TGTGCCAGCACCCGGGGGCCTGGAAACACCATATATTTT.

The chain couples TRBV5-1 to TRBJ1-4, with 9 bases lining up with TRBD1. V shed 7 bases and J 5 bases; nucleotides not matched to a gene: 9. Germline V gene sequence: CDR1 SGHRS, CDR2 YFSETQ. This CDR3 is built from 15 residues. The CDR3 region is CASGLTGGENEKLFF. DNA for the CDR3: TGCGCCAGCGGTCTAACAGGGGGCGAGAATGAAAAACTGTTTTTT.

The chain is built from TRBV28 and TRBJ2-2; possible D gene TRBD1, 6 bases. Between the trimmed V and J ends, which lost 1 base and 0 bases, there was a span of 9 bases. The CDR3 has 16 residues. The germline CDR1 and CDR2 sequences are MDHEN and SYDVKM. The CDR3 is CASSLLGQTNTGELFF. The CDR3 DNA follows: TGTGCCAGCAGTTTATTGGGACAAACGAACACCGGGGAGCTGTTTTTT. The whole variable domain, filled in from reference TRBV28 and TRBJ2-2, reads DVKVTQSSRYLVKRTGEKVFLECVQDMDHENMFWYRQDPGLGLRLIYFSYDVKMKEKGDIPEGYSVSREKKERFSLILESASTNQTSMYLCASSLLGQTNTGELFFGEGSRLTVL.

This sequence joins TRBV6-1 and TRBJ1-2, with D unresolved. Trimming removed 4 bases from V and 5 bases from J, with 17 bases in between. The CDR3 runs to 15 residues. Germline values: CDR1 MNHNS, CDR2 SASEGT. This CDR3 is CASSAINRGLYGYTF. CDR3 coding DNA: TGTGCCAGCAGTGCTATAAACCGGGGTTTATATGGCTACACCTTC.

CDR3 loop: CASSPKTSGKVGELFF. CDR3 bases: TGTGCCAGCAGCCCAAAGACTAGCGGGAAGGTCGGGGAGCTGTTTTTT. V gene TRBV7-3 combines with J gene TRBJ2-2, with 11 bases matching TRBD2. Germline trimming cut 5 bases from V and 7 bases from J; bases unmatched to any gene: 9. This CDR3 is built from 16 residues. Germline-derived CDR1 and CDR2 are SGHTA and FQGTGA.

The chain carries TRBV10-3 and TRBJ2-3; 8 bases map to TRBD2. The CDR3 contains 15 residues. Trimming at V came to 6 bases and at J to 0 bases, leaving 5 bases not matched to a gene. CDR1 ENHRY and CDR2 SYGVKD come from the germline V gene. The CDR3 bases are TGTGCCATCAGAACAGTAGCGGGGAGCACAGATACGCAGTATTTT. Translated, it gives CAIRTVAGSTDTQYF.

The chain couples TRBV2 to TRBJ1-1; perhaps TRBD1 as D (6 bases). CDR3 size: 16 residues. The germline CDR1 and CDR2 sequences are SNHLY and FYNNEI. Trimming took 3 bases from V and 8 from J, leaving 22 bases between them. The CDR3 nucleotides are TGTGCCAGCAGTGACCCCGGGCAGGGGCCTACGGGGGAAGCTTTCTTT. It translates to CASSDPGQGPTGEAFF.

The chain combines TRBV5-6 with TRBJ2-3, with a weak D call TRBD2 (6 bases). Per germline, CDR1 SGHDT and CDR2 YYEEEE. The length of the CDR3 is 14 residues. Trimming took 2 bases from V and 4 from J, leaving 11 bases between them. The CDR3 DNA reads TGTGCCAGCAGCTTAGGGTGGGGGGCAGATACGCAGTATTTT. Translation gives CASSLGWGADTQYF.

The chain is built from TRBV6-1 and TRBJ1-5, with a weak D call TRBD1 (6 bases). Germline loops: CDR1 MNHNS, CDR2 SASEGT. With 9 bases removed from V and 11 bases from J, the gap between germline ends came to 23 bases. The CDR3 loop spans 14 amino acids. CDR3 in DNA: TGTGCCAGGGGAATGCGACAGGCGGGACTATCCCAGCATTTT. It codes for CARGMRQAGLSQHF.

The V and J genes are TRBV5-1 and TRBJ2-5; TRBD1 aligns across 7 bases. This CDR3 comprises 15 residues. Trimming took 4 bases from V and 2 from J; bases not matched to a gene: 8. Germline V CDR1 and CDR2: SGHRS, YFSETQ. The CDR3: CASSPPGQRQETQYF. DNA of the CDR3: TGCGCCAGCAGCCCCCCGGGACAGCGACAAGAGACCCAGTACTTC.

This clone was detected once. This chain's CDR3 is CASSIWGAYYGYTF. CDR3 in DNA: TGTGCCAGTAGTATCTGGGGCGCCTACTATGGCTACACCTTC. The chain links TRBV19 to TRBJ1-2, with D maybe TRBD1 (5 bases). Germline CDR1 reads LNHDA; CDR2 reads SQIVND (reference sequence). Trimming took 3 bases from V and 3 from J, leaving 11 bases between them. The CDR3 sequence is 14 residues long. The entire variable domain, with the rest obtained from reference TRBV19 and TRBJ1-2, is as follows: DGGITQSPKYLFRKEGQNVTLSCEQNLNHDAMYWYRQDPGQGLRLIYYSQIVNDFQKGDIAEGYSVSREKKESFPLTVTSAQKNPTAFYLCASSIWGAYYGYTFGSGTRLTVV.

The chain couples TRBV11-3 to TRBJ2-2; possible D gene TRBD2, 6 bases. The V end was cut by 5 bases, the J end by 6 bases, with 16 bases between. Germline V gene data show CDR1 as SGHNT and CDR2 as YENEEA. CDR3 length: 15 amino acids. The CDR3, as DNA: TGTGCCAGCAGCCCGGGGGACGGTTTTCCCGGGGAGCTGTTTTTT. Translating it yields CASSPGDGFPGELFF.

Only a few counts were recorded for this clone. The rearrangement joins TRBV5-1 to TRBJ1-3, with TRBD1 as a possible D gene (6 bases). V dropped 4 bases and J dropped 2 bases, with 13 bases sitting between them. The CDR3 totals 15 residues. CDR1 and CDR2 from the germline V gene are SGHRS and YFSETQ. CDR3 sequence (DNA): TGCGCCAGCAGCCAGATACAGGGCGCTGGAAACACCATATATTTT. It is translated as CASSQIQGAGNTIYF.

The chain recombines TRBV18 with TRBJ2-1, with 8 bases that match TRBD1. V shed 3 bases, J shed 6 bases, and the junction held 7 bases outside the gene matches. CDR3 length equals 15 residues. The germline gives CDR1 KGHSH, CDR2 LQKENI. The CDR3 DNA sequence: TGTGCCAGCTCACCCCCCGGGACAGGCGTCAATGAGCAGTTCTTC. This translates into CASSPPGTGVNEQFF.

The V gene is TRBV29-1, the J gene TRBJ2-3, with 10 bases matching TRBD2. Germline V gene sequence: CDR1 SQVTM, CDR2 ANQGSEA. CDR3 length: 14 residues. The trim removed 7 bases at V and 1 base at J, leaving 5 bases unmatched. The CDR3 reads CSGSGTSGTDTQYF. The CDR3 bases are TGCAGCGGCAGCGGGACTAGCGGCACAGATACGCAGTATTTT.

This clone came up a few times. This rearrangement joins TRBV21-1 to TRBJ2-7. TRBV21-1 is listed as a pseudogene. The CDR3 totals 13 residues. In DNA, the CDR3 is TGTGCCAGCACCCCGGTGGCTAAATACGAGCAGTACTTC. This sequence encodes CASTPVAKYEQYF.

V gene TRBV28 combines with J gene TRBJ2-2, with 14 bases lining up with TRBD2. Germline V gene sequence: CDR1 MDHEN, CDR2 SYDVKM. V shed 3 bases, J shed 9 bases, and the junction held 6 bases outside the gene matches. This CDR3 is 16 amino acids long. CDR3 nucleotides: TGTGCCAGCAGTTTCAGGACTAGCGGGAGGTACAGGGAGCTGTTTTTT. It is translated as CASSFRTSGRYRELFF.

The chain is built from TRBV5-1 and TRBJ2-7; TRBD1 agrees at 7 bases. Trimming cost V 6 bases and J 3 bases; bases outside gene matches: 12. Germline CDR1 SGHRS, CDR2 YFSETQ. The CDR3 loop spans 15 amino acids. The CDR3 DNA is TGCGCCAGCACACAAAAGACAGGGACCTACTACGAGCAGTACTTC. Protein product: CASTQKTGTYYEQYF.

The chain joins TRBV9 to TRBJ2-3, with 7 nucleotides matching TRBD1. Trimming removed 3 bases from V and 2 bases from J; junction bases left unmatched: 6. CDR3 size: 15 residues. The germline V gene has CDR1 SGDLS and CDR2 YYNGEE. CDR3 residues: CASSGRDRLTDTQYF. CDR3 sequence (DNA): TGTGCCAGCAGCGGCCGGGACAGACTCACAGATACGCAGTATTTT.

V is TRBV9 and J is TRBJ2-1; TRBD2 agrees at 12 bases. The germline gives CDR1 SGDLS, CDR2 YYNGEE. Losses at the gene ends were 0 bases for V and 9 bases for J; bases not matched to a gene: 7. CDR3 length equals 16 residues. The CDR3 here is CASSVGGTSGLLEQFF. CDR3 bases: TGTGCCAGCAGCGTAGGGGGGACTAGCGGGCTGCTTGAGCAGTTCTTC.